The 17 T cell receptor beta chains below come from one sample, sequenced in a study of blood T cells in healthy people across ages (dated by TCRdb to 2014 to 2015). Library creation used 5' RACE. The sequencer listed for this sample is Illumina HiSeq 2500. The second PCR ran for roughly 7 to 11 cycles and used a J-beta primer mix along with a sample-barcoded 5' primer. Through fastp at Q25 and MiXCR, TCRdb rebuilt clones from the public reads, retaining in-frame beta chains. Records with the same CDR3 protein are collapsed into one entry carrying the most frequent genes and DNA. The sample has some 940,000 distinct CDR3 sequences on record, around 29% of them singletons. The leading ten clones occupy 10% to 13% of the sample. The sample was also linked to a second study, of T cells of mothers and their children.

Material: blood. The source of these receptors is a woman aged 40 to 50 in good health.

The chain is built from TRBV27 and TRBJ2-7, with 7 nucleotides matching TRBD1. The CDR3 is made up of 16 amino acids. J gave up 3 bases and V 5 bases, and 13 bases lay outside the gene matches. Germline assignment: CDR1 MNHEY and CDR2 SMNVEV (reference sequence). CDR3: CASSGLTGTDRYEQYF. In DNA form, the CDR3 reads TGTGCCAGCAGTGGATTAACCGGGACAGACCGCTACGAGCAGTACTTC.

This clonotype has a count of ten or more. The gene calls are TRBV29-1 and TRBJ2-7, with 8 bases identical to TRBD1. The CDR3 consists of 12 residues. The V gene's germline CDR1 is SQVTM and CDR2 ANQGSEA. V lost 7 bases and J lost 3; bases outside the gene matches: 5. In DNA, the CDR3 is TGCAGCGCCCGAGGGACAGGCTACGAGCAGTACTTC. Protein sequence: CSARGTGYEQYF.

At least ten counts were recorded for this clonotype. CDR3 in amino acids: CTSSQGYWQETQYF. The CDR3 DNA sequence: TGCACCAGCAGCCAAGGGTACTGGCAAGAGACCCAGTACTTC. The gene calls are TRBV1 and TRBJ2-5. TRBV1 corresponds to a pseudogene. The CDR3 totals 14 residues.

This clonotype showed up just a few times. This chain uses TRBV19 with TRBJ1-4; 9 nucleotides agree with TRBD1. With 7 bases clipped from V and 5 bases from J, the junction kept 11 bases outside the gene matches. Germline V CDR1 and CDR2: LNHDA, SQIVND (reference sequence). The CDR3 has 16 residues. In DNA form, the CDR3 reads TGTGCCAGTAACTCCGGGACAGGGTTTAAGAATGAAAAACTGTTTTTT. It translates to CASNSGTGFKNEKLFF.

Points on this clonotype: A much larger clone differs by one base, so this may be a read error. The chain combines TRBV7-9 with TRBJ2-7; D remains ambiguous. The J call may be in error: the DNA end matches TRBJ2-5 better. Germline V gene lookup returns CDR1 SEHNR and CDR2 FQNEAQ (reference sequence). This CDR3 region has 12 residues. CDR3 residues: CASSVQQETQYF. The DNA of the CDR3 is TGTGCCAGCAGCGTACAGCAAGAGACCCAGTACTTC.

About this clonotype: This may arise from a read error, as a much more abundant clone is one base away. J is TRBJ2-6 and V is TRBV5-1; a possible D gene is TRBD1 (7 bases). CDR3 length equals 16 residues. Germline values: CDR1 SGHRS, CDR2 YFSETQ. Here the CDR3 DNA reads TGCGCCAGCAGCCCGGAGACAGGGACTGGGGCCGACGTCCTGACTTTC. Translating gives CASSPETGTGADVLTF.

This clonotype was recorded at least ten times. The gene calls are TRBV4-3 and TRBJ2-1; the D gene is possibly TRBD1 (6 bases). V lost 4 bases and J lost 5, with 9 bases in between. The germline V gene has CDR1 LGHNA and CDR2 YSLEER. This CDR3 contains 13 residues. CDR3 sequence: CASSLDRHNEQFF. The CDR3 nucleotides read TGCGCCAGCAGCCTTGACAGGCACAATGAGCAGTTCTTC.

This clonotype was counted only a few times. The chain links TRBV10-3 to TRBJ2-1; no firm D call. The CDR3 spans 15 residues. The ends were cut back, 0 bases at V and 7 bases at J, with 13 bases in the middle. CDR1 and CDR2 (germline): ENHRY, SYGVKD. CDR3 in DNA: TGTGCCATCAGTGAGTCCCTGGAAGCGACGAATGAGCAGTTCTTC. Translated, it gives CAISESLEATNEQFF.

CDR3 sequence: CASSVMGTNTEAFF. The CDR3 nucleotides read TGTGCCAGCAGCGTAATGGGGACGAACACTGAAGCTTTCTTT. The gene calls are TRBV9 and TRBJ1-1, with D tentatively TRBD1 (5 bases). The CDR3 runs 14 residues. Germline values: CDR1 SGDLS, CDR2 YYNGEE. Between the trimmed V and J ends, which lost 1 base and 1 base, there was a span of 8 bases.

CDR3 DNA: TGCAGTGCCGCCCGAACCGGGACTAGTGGTACCGGGGAGCTGTTTTTT. Translating it yields CSAARTGTSGTGELFF. The chain has TRBV20-1 and TRBJ2-2, with 8 bases matching TRBD2. CDR3 length equals 16 residues. V dropped 6 bases and J dropped 5; count of bases not matched to a gene: 14. Germline CDR1 DFQATT, CDR2 SNEGSKA (reference sequence).

The rearrangement joins TRBV27 to TRBJ1-3, with 7 nucleotides matching TRBD1. Germline V CDR1 and CDR2: MNHEY, SMNVEV (reference sequence). V shed 5 bases, J shed 1 base, and the junction held 2 bases outside the gene matches. The CDR3 loop spans 14 amino acids. The CDR3 region has the DNA TGTGCCAGCAGTCCGACAGGGTCTGGAAACACCATATATTTT. Translating it yields CASSPTGSGNTIYF.

This clonotype showed up just a few times. A single base separates this from a much larger clone, so it may be a read error. The chain uses TRBV27 and TRBJ2-3; D is undetermined. CDR1 and CDR2 (germline): MNHEY, SMNVEV (reference sequence). There are 10 residues in the CDR3. The CDR3 protein is CASLTDMQYF. Here the CDR3 DNA reads TGTGCCAGCCTCACAGATATGCAGTATTTT.

In this sample, this clonotype turned up a few times. The CDR3, as DNA: TGTGCCAGCAGCTTAGCAGACAGCTTAAGCTCCTACGAGCAGTACTTC. Its translation is CASSLADSLSSYEQYF. The chain has TRBV7-6 and TRBJ2-7; a possible D gene is TRBD1 (5 bases). The CDR3 consists of 16 residues. Trimming shortened V by 0 bases and J by 0 bases, and 12 bases separated the two germline ends. CDR1 and CDR2 from the germline V gene are SGHVS and FNYEAQ.

This clonotype turned up a few times. This chain joins TRBV4-3 and TRBJ2-1; tentative D call: TRBD1 (7 bases). This CDR3 region has 15 residues. Germline CDR1 is LGHNA and CDR2 is YSLEER. V lost 1 base and J 7 bases, leaving 14 bases between the germline ends. The CDR3 here is CASSQVQGRRNEQFF. CDR3 bases: TGCGCCAGCAGCCAAGTACAGGGGAGGAGGAATGAGCAGTTCTTC.

The chain combines TRBV28 with TRBJ2-7, with 9 bases identical to TRBD1. Trimming cost V 5 bases and J 4 bases; bases outside gene matches: 6. The CDR3 loop spans 14 amino acids. CDR1 and CDR2 from the germline V gene are MDHEN and SYDVKM. The CDR3 protein is CASSGGQGDYEQYF. CDR3 nucleotide sequence: TGTGCCAGCAGTGGGGGACAGGGAGATTACGAGCAGTACTTC.

Points on this clonotype: A much larger clone lies one base from this, so it may be a read error. This chain uses TRBV27 with TRBJ1-2; tentative D call: TRBD1 (6 bases). The V gene lost 6 bases and the J gene lost 3 bases, with 11 bases spanning the gap. The CDR3 runs to 13 residues. Germline values: CDR1 MNHEY, CDR2 SMNVEV (reference sequence). CDR3 region: CASRLGGHYGYTF. In DNA, the CDR3 is TGTGCCAGCAGGCTAGGGGGACACTATGGCTACACCTTC.

The CDR3 coding sequence is TGTGCCAGCAGGCTAAGTTGGGGCTATAATTCACCCCTCCACTTT. This sequence encodes CASRLSWGYNSPLHF. The chain carries TRBV28 and TRBJ1-6, with D hard to call. The length of the CDR3 is 15 residues. Germline V lookup: CDR1 MDHEN, CDR2 SYDVKM. The ends were cut back, 6 bases at V and 3 bases at J, with 12 bases in the middle. Combining the CDR3 with reference TRBV28 and TRBJ1-6 gives the whole variable domain DVKVTQSSRYLVKRTGEKVFLECVQDMDHENMFWYRQDPGLGLRLIYFSYDVKMKEKGDIPEGYSVSREKKERFSLILESASTNQTSMYLCASRLSWGYNSPLHFGNGTRLTVT.